This T cell receptor (beta chain) emerged from a study of blood T cell repertoires in COVID-19. Across the study: Some COVID-19 samples were acute and others convalescent; all came from the United States, Italy and Spain. Nucleic acid was either cDNA or gDNA, and it came from T cells, B-cell-depleted T cells, or PBMCs.

The CDR3 is made up of 14 amino acids. From germline, CDR1 is MNHEY and CDR2 SVGAGI. With 4 bases removed from V and 1 base from J, the gap between germline ends came to 10 bases. Original processing methods: Using reference gene primer amplification, nucleated cell counts were estimated. TCRdb's copy holds only in-frame clones and misses some; the assay was immunoSEQ multiplex PCR. D and trimming were read from the DNA, whereas the V and J calls and clone size are those reported in that table. Counted here are about 120,000 clones, more than 85% occurring once; the ten biggest clones make up about 19%.

The TCR was taken from a human donor with acute or convalescent COVID-19. The donor label of this sample is uncertain. The chain joins TRBV6-5 to TRBJ1-1; D unresolved. The source material was peripheral blood. The CDR3 coding sequence is TGTGCCAGCAGTTTATCCTCAGGGAACACTGAAGCTTTCTTT. Protein product: CASSLSSGNTEAFF.